The clone carrying this TCR beta chain was picked up a small number of times. Germline V CDR1 and CDR2: SGHVS, FQNEAQ. V was shortened by 1 base and J by 3 bases, with 4 bases between the two germline ends. The CDR3 totals 13 residues. The data were taken from a study of post-analysis software for immune sequencing data. Sequencing libraries made from TCR beta cDNA carried unique molecular identifiers. TCRdb reanalysed the PCR reads using MiXCR and keeps one entry per CDR3 protein. This sample has about 160,000 distinct CDR3 sequences, with about 34% found just once. Here the sequenced sample was blood, taken after autologous hematopoietic stem cell transplantation. The source of this sequence is a girl aged 5 to 17 with multiple sclerosis. V and J are TRBV7-8 and TRBJ1-5, with D unclear. CDR3 nucleotide sequence: TGTGCCAGCAGCTTAGGAAACAATCAGCCCCAGCATTTT. Amino acid sequence: CASSLGNNQPQHF.